This T cell receptor beta chain was recovered during a study of technical replicates of blood from a handful of donors. Sequencing was performed with immunoSEQ multiplex PCR; in TCRdb, only in-frame clones are kept and a portion is missing. The sample records more than 65,000 clones, 90% to 95% being singletons. The source is a human donor in good health. The sequenced sample was T cells isolated from PBMCs.

The CDR3 DNA reads TGTGCCAGCAGTTCCTCGGGGGGGGACACTGAAGCTTTCTTT. Its protein is CASSSSGGDTEAFF. This chain connects TRBV6-5 to TRBJ1-1; a possible D gene is TRBD1 (5 bases). CDR3 length equals 14 residues. V was pared by 4 bases and J by 3 bases, with 12 bases between. Looked up from germline, CDR1 is MNHEY and CDR2 is SVGAGI.